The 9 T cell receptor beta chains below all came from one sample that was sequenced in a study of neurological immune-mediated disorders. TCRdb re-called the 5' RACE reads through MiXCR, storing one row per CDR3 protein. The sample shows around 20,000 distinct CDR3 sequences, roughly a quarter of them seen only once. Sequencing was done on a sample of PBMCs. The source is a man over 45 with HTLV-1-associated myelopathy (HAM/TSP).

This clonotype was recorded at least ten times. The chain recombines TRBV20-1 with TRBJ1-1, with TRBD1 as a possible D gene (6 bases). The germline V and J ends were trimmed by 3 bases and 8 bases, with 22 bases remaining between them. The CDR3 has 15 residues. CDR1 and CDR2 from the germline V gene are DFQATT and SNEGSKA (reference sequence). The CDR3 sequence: CSASRTKGGYLEAFF. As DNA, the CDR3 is TGCAGTGCTAGCCGCACAAAGGGGGGATATTTAGAAGCTTTCTTT.

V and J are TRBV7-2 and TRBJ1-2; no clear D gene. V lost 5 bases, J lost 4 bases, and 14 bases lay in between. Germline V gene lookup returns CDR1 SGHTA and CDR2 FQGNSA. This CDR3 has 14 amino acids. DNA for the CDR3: TGTGCCAGCAGCCAGACACGGGGATCCTATGGCTACACCTTC. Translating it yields CASSQTRGSYGYTF.

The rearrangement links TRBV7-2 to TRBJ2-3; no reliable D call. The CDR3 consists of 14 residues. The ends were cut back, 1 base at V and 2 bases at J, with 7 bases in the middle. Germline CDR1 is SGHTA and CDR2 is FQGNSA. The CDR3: CASSLGHNTDTQYF. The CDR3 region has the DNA TGTGCCAGCAGCTTAGGGCATAACACAGATACGCAGTATTTT. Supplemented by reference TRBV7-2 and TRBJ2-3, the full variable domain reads GAGVSQSPSNKVTEKGKDVELRCDPISGHTALYWYRQSLGQGLEFLIYFQGNSAPDKSGLPSDRFSAERTGGSVSTLTIQRTQQEDSAVYLCASSLGHNTDTQYFGPGTRLTVL.

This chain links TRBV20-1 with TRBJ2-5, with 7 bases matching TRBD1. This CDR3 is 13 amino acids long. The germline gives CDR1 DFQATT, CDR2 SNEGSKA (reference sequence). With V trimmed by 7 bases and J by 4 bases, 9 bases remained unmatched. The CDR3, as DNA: TGCAGTGATTCCCGACAGGGCCCAGAGACCCAGTACTTC. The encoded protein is CSDSRQGPETQYF.

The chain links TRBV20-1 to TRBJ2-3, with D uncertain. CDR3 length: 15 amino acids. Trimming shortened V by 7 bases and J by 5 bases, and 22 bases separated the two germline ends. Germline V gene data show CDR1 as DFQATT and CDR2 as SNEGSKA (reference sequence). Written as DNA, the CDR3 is TGCAGTGGGAGTTACGCCACCGGCGACCGAGATACGCAGTATTTT. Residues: CSGSYATGDRDTQYF.

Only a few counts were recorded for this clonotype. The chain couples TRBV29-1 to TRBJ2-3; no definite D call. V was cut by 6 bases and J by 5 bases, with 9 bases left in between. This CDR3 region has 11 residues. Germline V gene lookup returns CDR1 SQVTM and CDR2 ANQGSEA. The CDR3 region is CSVAVVDTQYF. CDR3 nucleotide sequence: TGCAGCGTGGCGGTTGTAGATACGCAGTATTTT.

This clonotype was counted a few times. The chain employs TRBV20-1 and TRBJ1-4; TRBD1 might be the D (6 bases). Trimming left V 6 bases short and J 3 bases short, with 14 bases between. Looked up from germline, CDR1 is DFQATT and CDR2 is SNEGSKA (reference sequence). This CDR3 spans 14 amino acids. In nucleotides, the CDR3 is TGCAGTGCCCCATGGGGGGCTGCTAATGAAAAACTGTTTTTT. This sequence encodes CSAPWGAANEKLFF.

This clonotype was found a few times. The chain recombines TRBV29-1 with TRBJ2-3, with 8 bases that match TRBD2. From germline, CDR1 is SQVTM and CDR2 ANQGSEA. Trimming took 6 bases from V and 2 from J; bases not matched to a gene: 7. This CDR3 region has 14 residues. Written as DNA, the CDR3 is TGCAGCGTGGTAGCGGGGACTGACACAGATACGCAGTATTTT. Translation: CSVVAGTDTDTQYF.

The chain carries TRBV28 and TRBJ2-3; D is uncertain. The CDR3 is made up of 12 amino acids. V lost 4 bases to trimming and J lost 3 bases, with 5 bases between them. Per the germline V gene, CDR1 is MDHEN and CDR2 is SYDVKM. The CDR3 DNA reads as TGTGCCAGCAGTTATCAGACAGATACGCAGTATTTT. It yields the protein CASSYQTDTQYF.